This section outlines one TCR beta chain sequence together with its context. Its antigen is as yet unknown. This sample stems from a study of blood T cells in healthy people across ages. Findings of the study overall: Naive T cell percentage by flow cytometry tracked strongly with beta diversity.

This CDR3 region has 16 residues. With 0 bases removed from V and 5 bases from J, the gap between germline ends came to 17 bases. Germline-derived CDR1 and CDR2 are SGHRS and YFSETQ. Through a sample-barcoded 5' primer and a J-beta primer mix, a second PCR was run for roughly 6 to 12 cycles. TCRdb re-called the 5' RACE reads with MiXCR, one entry per CDR3 protein. The repertoire holds about 2 million distinct CDR3 sequences, about 50% seen once, with less than 2.5% in the top ten. The chain has TRBV5-1 and TRBJ2-5, with D possibly being TRBD1 or TRBD2 (5 bases each). The sequence was collected from a woman aged 40-49 years in good health. Sequenced input: blood. The CDR3 DNA reads as TGCGCCAGCAGCTTGGCCATTCGAGAGGGGTCGGAGACCCAGTACTTC. Its protein is CASSLAIREGSETQYF.